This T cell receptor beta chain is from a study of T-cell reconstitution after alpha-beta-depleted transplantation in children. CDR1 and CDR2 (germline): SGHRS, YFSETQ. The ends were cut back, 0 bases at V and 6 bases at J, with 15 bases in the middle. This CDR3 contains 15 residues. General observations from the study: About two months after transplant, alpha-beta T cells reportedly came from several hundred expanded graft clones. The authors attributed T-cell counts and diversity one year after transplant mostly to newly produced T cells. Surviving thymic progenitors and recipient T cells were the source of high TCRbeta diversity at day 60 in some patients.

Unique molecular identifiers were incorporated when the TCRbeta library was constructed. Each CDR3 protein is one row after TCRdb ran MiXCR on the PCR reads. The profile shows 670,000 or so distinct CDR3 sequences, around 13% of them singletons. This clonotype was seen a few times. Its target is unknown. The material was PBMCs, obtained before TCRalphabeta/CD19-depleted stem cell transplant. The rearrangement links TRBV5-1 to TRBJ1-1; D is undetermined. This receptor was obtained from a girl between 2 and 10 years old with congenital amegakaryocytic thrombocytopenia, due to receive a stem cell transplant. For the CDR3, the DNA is TGCGCCAGCAGCTTGGATCCGGGAAATATCTCTGAAGCTTTCTTT. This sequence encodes CASSLDPGNISEAFF.